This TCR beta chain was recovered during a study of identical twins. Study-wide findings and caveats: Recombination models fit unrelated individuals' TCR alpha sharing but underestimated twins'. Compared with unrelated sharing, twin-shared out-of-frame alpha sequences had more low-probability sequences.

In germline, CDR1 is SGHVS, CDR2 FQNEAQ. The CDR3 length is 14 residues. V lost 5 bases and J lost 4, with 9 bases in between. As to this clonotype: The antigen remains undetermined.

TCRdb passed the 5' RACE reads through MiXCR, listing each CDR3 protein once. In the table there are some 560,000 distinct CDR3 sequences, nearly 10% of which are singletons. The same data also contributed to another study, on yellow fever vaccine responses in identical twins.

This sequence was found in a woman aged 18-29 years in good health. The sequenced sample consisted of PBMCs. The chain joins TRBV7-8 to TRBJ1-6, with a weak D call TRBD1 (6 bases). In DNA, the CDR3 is TGTGCCAGCAGCGGGGGGGCTTATAATTCACCCCTCCACTTT. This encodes CASSGGAYNSPLHF.